The 5 T cell receptor beta chains reported below all come from one sample, sequenced in a study of T cell responses to AZD1222 COVID-19 vaccine. Profiled with immunoSEQ multiplex PCR; TCRdb holds only in-frame clones, not every one. The table includes under 170,000 clones, 92% detected once. Source: peripheral blood, taken 28 days after the second AZD1222 dose. These receptors originate from an adult who received the AZD1222 COVID-19 vaccine.

The chain couples TRBV12-3 or TRBV12-4 to TRBJ2-3; D is ambiguous. Trimming removed 8 bases from V and 1 base from J, with 7 bases in between. The CDR3 covers 12 residues. The CDR3 reads CASCDRTDTQYF. DNA for the CDR3: TGTGCCAGCTGCGACCGCACAGATACGCAGTATTTT.

CDR3 in amino acids: CAFAQGNEQFF. Here the CDR3 DNA reads TGTGCCTTCGCCCAGGGAAATGAGCAGTTCTTC. The J gene is TRBJ2-1, the V gene TRBV30, with D maybe TRBD1 (5 bases). The CDR3 spans 11 residues. Trimming pared 7 bases from V and 7 bases from J, leaving 11 bases between. CDR1 is GTSNPN, CDR2 SVGIG, per germline (reference sequence).

This chain uses TRBV5-6 with TRBJ2-1; D is undetermined. Germline V gene sequence: CDR1 SGHDT, CDR2 YYEEEE. This CDR3 has 14 residues. V dropped 1 base and J dropped 6 bases, with 11 bases sitting between them. DNA of the CDR3: TGTGCCAGCAGCTTGCCTAGTTTAGGCAATGAGCAGTTCTTC. It translates to CASSLPSLGNEQFF.

The V gene is TRBV18, the J gene TRBJ1-5; perhaps TRBD1 as D (5 bases). CDR3 length: 17 amino acids. Trimming took 3 bases from V and 3 from J, leaving 18 bases between them. Germline CDR1 is KGHSH and CDR2 is LQKENI. The CDR3 DNA reads as TGTGCCAGCTCACCTTTTCGGGGCGCGACAGACAATCAGCCCCAGCATTTT. Translation gives CASSPFRGATDNQPQHF.

This chain uses TRBV6-6 with TRBJ1-1, with 7 bases identical to TRBD1. CDR1 MNHNY and CDR2 SVGAGI come from the germline V gene (reference sequence). The CDR3 runs 16 residues. Germline trimming cut 5 bases from V and 0 bases from J; bases unmatched to any gene: 9. CDR3 in amino acids: CASSGQERKMNTEAFF. The CDR3 DNA is TGTGCCAGCAGTGGACAGGAAAGGAAAATGAACACTGAAGCTTTCTTT.